This TCR beta chain stems from a study of blood T cell repertoires in COVID-19. About the study: The United States, Italy and Spain provided the acute and convalescent COVID-19 samples. The cDNA or gDNA used as material had been derived from T cells, B-cell-depleted T cells, or PBMCs.

Germline-derived CDR1 and CDR2 are LNHNV and YYDKDF (reference sequence). Losses at the gene ends were 3 bases for V and 7 bases for J; bases not matched to a gene: 9. This CDR3 region has 15 residues. How the authors handled the data: By means of reference gene primer amplification, nucleated cell counts were estimated. The repertoire was sequenced with immunoSEQ multiplex PCR; TCRdb's copy has only in-frame clones and lacks some. That table is the source of V, J and clone size, and D and trimming were worked out from the DNA. The repertoire holds about 60,000 clones, roughly four fifths seen once, with approximately 7.7% in the top ten.

Sequenced material: peripheral blood. The chain employs TRBV15 and TRBJ1-2; 9 bases fit TRBD1. This clonotype was sampled from a woman older than 75 with acute or convalescent COVID-19. CDR3 coding DNA: TGTGCCACCAGCAGGTCAAGGGGACAGGGTGGTGGCTACACCTTC. This sequence encodes CATSRSRGQGGGYTF. Combining the CDR3 with reference TRBV15 and TRBJ1-2 gives the whole variable domain DAMVIQNPRYQVTQFGKPVTLSCSQTLNHNVMYWYQQKSSQAPKLLFHYYDKDFNNEADTPDNFQSRRPNTSFCFLDIRSPGLGDTAMYLCATSRSRGQGGGYTFGSGTRLTVV.